This TCR beta chain was recovered during a study of cytomegalovirus exposure and HLA in healthy donors (TCRdb year 2017). General notes on the study: According to an earlier analysis of around 600 of the donors, 150 million to 200 million T cells yielded 100 million or so unique TCR beta sequences and about 300 Gb of sequence data. The study aimed to test whether signatures of past pathogen exposure could be identified by cataloging public T cell receptors. In the later analysis, no new phenotypic data were used to find candidate immune exposures; instead, reliance was placed on TCR beta sequences and their occurrence across donors. A separate validation cohort of 100 to 150 different subjects was used in addition to the 666-subject first cohort. In a later analysis, previously published TCR beta repertoires from 550 to 700 donors were re-analyzed and high-resolution HLA genotyping was added so that TCR occurrence patterns could be studied. An earlier analysis of 450 to 750 of the donors used high-throughput TCR beta sequencing to judge whether each TCR beta V gene segment behaved as functional or pseudogenic. HLA typing included class I and class II loci at four-digit resolution. To predict cytomegalovirus infection status, the study brought together high-throughput TCR immunosequencing, statistical association of individual TCRs with disease status, and machine learning. Because of strong linkage in the cohort, roughly five DR-DQ haplotypes were treated as single units for association and clustering. In a later genetic analysis, genome-wide SNP genotypes for about 55% of the 666 donors were used, and that subset was treated as a discovery cohort. The T cell repertoires of under 750 subjects were profiled by immunosequencing and related to cytomegalovirus serostatus. An early release covering roughly 640 HLA-typed donors comprised roughly 300 gigabases of sequencing data and around 85 million unique TCR sequences. Donor age, sex, ethnicity and CMV serostatus were collected together with the repertoire data. Among the roughly 400 genotyped donors, around 79% belonged to the genetic ancestry cluster associated with self-reported Caucasian donors. Among several hundred genotyped donors of the cohort, an average of roughly 230,000 unique TCR beta nucleotide sequences was sequenced per donor, of which roughly 17% were non-productive. Typing coverage varied by locus: roughly 629-630 donors for A, B, C, DRB1 and DQB1; about 520 for DQA1; 606 for DPA1; 400 to 480 for DPB1. All discovery cohort repertoires had been generated on a single sequencing platform.

Preparation of the library involved the immunoSEQ multiplex PCR assay. The multiplex PCR relied on a mix of 60 forward primers for TCR Vbeta segments and 13 reverse primers for TCR Jbeta segments. Amplification of the CDR3 region of rearranged TCR beta genes was performed with a multiplex PCR assay on genomic DNA. On the Illumina HiSeq System, the amplified TCR beta libraries were sequenced as 87-base-pair reads. In the authors' own workflow: A later analysis counted 65 million to 90 million unique TCR beta chains across the 650 to 700 repertoires, and roughly 9.9 million of these chains were shared by at least two donors. Raw reads were error-corrected and collapsed into unique sequences with a nearest-neighbor algorithm that merged closely related sequences to remove PCR and sequencing errors. To assign V, D and J gene segments, CDR3 sequences were aligned to IMGT reference sequences. For a sequence to be retained, a match of at least six nucleotides to both a V gene segment and a J gene segment was required. Rearrangements were called productive when the CDR3 lacked stop codons and stayed in frame with V and J; all others were non-productive. CDR3 was defined according to IMGT convention as the region running from the second conserved V-encoded cysteine to the conserved J-encoded phenylalanine. Sequences without an unambiguous match to a single V gene segment were excluded from the earlier analysis of a few hundred of the donors. In an earlier analysis of approximately 500 of the donors, a V segment was called functional when productive rearrangements were above 56.7%, and segregating when the standard deviation between donors exceeded 5%. To diagnose cytomegalovirus status from the catalog of TCR beta chain sequences, a statistical classification framework was built. In a later analysis, V and J genes were assigned by comparing TCR nucleotide sequences against IMGT/GENE-DB human TR gene sequences. In a later analysis, CDR3 sequences and most-parsimonious VDJ recombination scenarios were assigned using the TCRdist pipeline. In a later analysis, every TCR beta chain was defined by the combination of its CDR3 amino acid sequence and its V-gene family, and reads without a unique V-gene family were dropped. To address suspected cross-contamination and a sequencing artifact, a later analysis removed approximately 600 highly shared, low-generation-probability nucleotide sequences. In a later analysis, a clonal expansion index for each public chain was calculated from normalized within-repertoire ranks of inferred template counts. In a later analysis, generation probabilities were computed with a VDJ recombination model fitted to out-of-frame rearrangements, and the resulting probabilities were checked against IGoR. In a later analysis, hypergeometric tests were used to score TCR-TCR, TCR-HLA and TCR-CMV co-occurrence, with a repertoire-size bias correction applied to TCR pairs. In a later analysis, false discovery rates were estimated by permuting HLA or CMV assignments 20 times. A later analysis grouped co-occurring TCRs with DBSCAN, adding TCRdist sequence similarity when clustering within HLA-allele-positive subsets. Co-occurrence clustering excluded repertoires with fewer than 30,000 or more than 120,000 public chains, plus five with anomalous nucleotide sharing. TCRdb holds this immuneACCESS table with in-frame rearrangements only. Some clones are missing; in checked studies, unresolved V genes explain under half, and the rest has no known cause. V and J calls and clone size follow that table, whereas D and trimming were derived from the DNA. Counted in this sample were approximately 76,000 clones; around 80% of them appeared once. 2% to 2.5% of the sample lies in the top ten.

In total, approximately 700 healthy bone marrow donors made up the cohort. Cohort members were all nominally healthy when sampled, although unrecorded immune exposures were likely present. The donor was CMV seronegative and belonged to the group of 350 or so seronegative cohort members. Each donor provided a peripheral blood sample, and peripheral blood mononuclear cells were used for TCR beta sequencing. The Qiagen DNeasy Blood Extraction Kit was used to extract genomic DNA from the blood cell samples. A note on this clone: It lacks a known antigen. No base quality information exists; no much larger clone differs at one position.

The CDR3 measures 15 amino acids from cysteine to phenylalanine. Only the CDR3 DNA stays, 45 bases, in frame from base 1. From the germline V gene (reference sequence), CDR1 is LNHNV and CDR2 is YYDKDF. Clipping removes 0 bases from V and 3 bases from J, with 2 as the unmatched junction base count. Overall study outcomes, separate from this receptor: When HLA alleles, especially DR and DQ, strongly co-occurred, TCR associations were difficult to assign to individual alleles. A later analysis associated 17,000 or so TCR beta sequences with specific HLA alleles at a false discovery rate of 0.05. In a later genetic analysis, fewer N-insertions in productive TCRs were reported among donors in an Asian-associated ancestry cluster than the approximately 710-donor mean. According to a later analysis, TCR association rates differed among HLA loci, with DRB1 alleles showing the most associated TCRs and HLA-C alleles showing the fewest. Presence/absence analyses assumed roughly uniform sequencing depth across donors, an assumption that may not hold. A later analysis found that HLA-associated TCR beta chains were more clonally expanded and had lower generation probabilities than equally common non-associated chains. HLA typing was unavailable for some donors at each locus, so association tests used only the typed subset. According to a later analysis, most CMV-associated TCR beta chains appeared to be HLA-restricted, and the HLA associations seemed to be driven largely by CMV exposure. Across donors, most TCR sequences were observed very rarely, whereas some public TCRs were present in many individuals. A group of highly shared sequence variants was considered likely to be a technical artifact of the sequencing pipeline. V-gene and J-gene trimming of TCR beta chains was associated with a missense DCLRE1C variant in a later genetic analysis, and the association was replicated in an independent cohort. It was suggested by the authors that the approach could potentially be generalized to other disease states and immunological phenotypes. The classifier was reported to diagnose cytomegalovirus status with high specificity and sensitivity in both the original and validation cohorts. A few of the identified cytomegalovirus-associated TCR beta chains were confirmed in vitro to be specific for cytomegalovirus antigens. The study gave a list of roughly 150 TCR beta chains associated with cytomegalovirus. Some IMGT-functional V segments, including TRBV6-2 and TRBV6-3, could not be distinguished by the 87-base-pair reads and were therefore excluded. Linkage disequilibrium might explain the correlated functional status among segregating V segments, but an unknown experimental factor could not be ruled out. The only immune exposure information available for the cohort was CMV serostatus. A later analysis reported that several top co-occurrence clusters appeared linked to parvovirus B19, influenza, CMV and Epstein-Barr virus. The earlier analysis of about 600 of the donors excluded roughly 17 rarely observed V segments, including chromosome 9 orphons, because counts were too low. A further reported finding was that TCR beta sequences accurately predicted the HLA-A and HLA-B alleles for most subjects in the first cohort. Broadly in line with IMGT annotations, most TCR beta V segments showed up in productive rearrangements about 87% or about 30% of the time in an earlier analysis of about 500 of the donors. This cohort had only TCR beta chains sequenced, and the lack of alpha or paired-chain data limited which features could be detected.

Source material: PBMCs. This sequence uses TRBV15 and TRBJ1-5; 7 middle bases align to TRBD1. This clonotype was obtained from a man aged 25 to 45 in good health and CMV-seronegative. The CDR3 here reads CATSRDGQVNQPQHF. The nucleotide sequence is TGTGCCACCAGCAGAGACGGACAGGTCAATCAGCCCCAGCATTTT.